This T cell receptor beta chain emerged from a study of regulatory T cells in long-lasting Graves disease. Study-wide points: TRBV28, TRBJ1-2 and TRBJ2-5 were segments that persistent disease favored.

Germline V gene data show CDR1 as SGDLS and CDR2 as YYNGEE. This CDR3 spans 12 amino acids. Regarding time point: newly diagnosed GD, antithyroid drugs for less than 3 months. PBMC RNA served as the TCR library source. HTBI primers from iRepertoire and Arm-PCR of CDR3 regions yielded the TCR beta libraries. Via MiXCR, TCRdb re-called the multiplex PCR reads, giving one row per CDR3 protein. The table has around 420,000 distinct CDR3 sequences, approximately 16% seen once. Comment on this clonotype: Its specificity is not known. This may stem from a read error, because a much larger clone lies one nucleotide away.

These sequences were also reported in another study, on T cells in Graves' hyperthyroidism and ophthalmopathy. That paper states: The study based diagnoses on clinical symptoms, serum thyroxine and TRAb, thyroid ultrasound and orbital computed tomography.

The sequencing here drew on peripheral blood mononuclear cells (PBMCs), taken at new diagnosis, from a patient treated with antithyroid drugs. The J gene is TRBJ2-2, the V gene TRBV9, with a tentative D call TRBD2 (5 bases). This TCR came from a woman aged 40 to 55 with Graves disease. The CDR3 sequence is CASSVVFGEPFF. The CDR3 bases are TGTGCCAGCAGCGTAGTGTTCGGGGAGCCGTTTTTT.